One sample yielded the 8 T cell receptor beta chains listed below, sequenced in a study of beta chain features in type 1 diabetes. The authors reverse transcribed all of the isolated RNA, so sequencing captured expressed TCRB transcripts. Sequencing used immunoSEQ multiplex PCR; TCRdb keeps in-frame clones, though not all of them. The repertoire has about 150,000 clones, 11% of them found once; the top ten carry 2% to 2.5%. The material sequenced was central memory CD4+ T cells from blood. These receptor sequences come from a young man in good health.

The chain is built from TRBV15 and TRBJ1-5; no firm D call. The CDR3 sequence is 12 residues long. The germline V gene encodes CDR1 LNHNV and CDR2 YYDKDF (reference sequence). Trimming took off 6 bases at V and 5 bases at J, with 8 bases between the two ends. The CDR3 DNA sequence: TGTGCCACCAGAGGGTGGGATCAGCCCCAGCATTTT. The encoded protein is CATRGWDQPQHF.

Only a few counts were recorded for this clone. The chain carries TRBV9 and TRBJ2-1; D may match TRBD1 or TRBD2 (5 bases each). This CDR3 is built from 14 residues. Germline lookup yields CDR1 SGDLS and CDR2 YYNGEE. Between the trimmed V and J ends, which lost 7 bases and 4 bases, there was a span of 15 bases. The CDR3 DNA follows: TGTGCCAGCGCCAGGGATTCGGGGTACAATGAGCAGTTCTTC. This translates into CASARDSGYNEQFF.

The rearrangement uses TRBV9 and TRBJ2-1, with 7 positions matching TRBD1. V trimming: 3 bases; J trimming: 1 base; junction bases outside the gene matches: 4. The CDR3 totals 15 residues. In germline, CDR1 is SGDLS, CDR2 YYNGEE. CDR3 coding DNA: TGTGCCAGCAGCGGACAGGGTAGTTCCTACAATGAGCAGTTCTTC. It translates to CASSGQGSSYNEQFF. Combining the CDR3 with reference TRBV9 and TRBJ2-1 gives the whole variable domain DSGVTQTPKHLITATGQRVTLRCSPRSGDLSVYWYQQSLDQGLQFLIQYYNGEERAKGNILERFSAQQFPDLHSELNLSSLELGDSALYFCASSGQGSSYNEQFFGPGTRLTVL.

This clone was seen at least ten times. This chain connects TRBV10-3 to TRBJ2-7, with D tentatively TRBD2 (5 bases). Germline CDR1 ENHRY, CDR2 SYGVKD. CDR3 length: 14 amino acids. V lost 3 bases and J 3 bases, leaving 12 bases between the germline ends. CDR3 region: CAISERNRDYEQYF. The CDR3 nucleotides read TGTGCCATCAGTGAAAGGAACCGGGACTACGAGCAGTACTTC.

The gene calls are TRBV7-2 and TRBJ2-1; 8 bases are shared with TRBD2. CDR3 length: 14 amino acids. Germline values: CDR1 SGHTA, CDR2 FQGNSA. V gave up 2 bases and J gave up 7 bases; unmatched junction bases: 4. CDR3 protein: CASSLTSGFNEQFF. The CDR3 nucleotides read TGTGCCAGCAGCTTAACTAGCGGATTTAATGAGCAGTTCTTC.

A few counts support this clone. The chain employs TRBV7-2 and TRBJ1-2, with TRBD1 identical over 9 bases. V lost 5 bases and J lost 2; bases outside the gene matches: 9. In germline, CDR1 is SGHTA, CDR2 FQGNSA. CDR3 length: 16 residues. The CDR3 nucleotides are TGTGCCAGCAGCCCCCGGACAGGGGTGGAGAACTATGGCTACACCTTC. Translating it yields CASSPRTGVENYGYTF.

The chain combines TRBV11-2 with TRBJ2-3; no clear D gene. CDR1 is SGHAT and CDR2 is FQNNGV in the germline V gene. V was clipped by 1 base and J by 8 bases, with 25 bases between them. There are 18 residues in the CDR3. CDR3 region: CASSLASNRANQRVTQYF. Written as DNA, the CDR3 is TGTGCCAGCAGCTTAGCATCCAACCGGGCCAATCAACGTGTTACGCAGTATTTT.

The rearrangement joins TRBV11-2 to TRBJ1-2; TRBD1 matches at 7 bases. Germline V lookup: CDR1 SGHAT, CDR2 FQNNGV. The J segment lost 2 bases and the V segment lost 5 bases, leaving 8 bases of the junction unmatched. The CDR3 has 15 amino acids. CDR3 protein: CASSPSRQGNYGYTF. The CDR3 DNA sequence: TGTGCCAGCAGCCCAAGTAGACAGGGAAACTATGGCTACACCTTC. Full variable domain (outside the CDR3, taken from reference TRBV11-2 and TRBJ1-2): EAGVAQSPRYKIIEKRQSVAFWCNPISGHATLYWYQQILGQGPKLLIQFQNNGVVDDSQLPKDRFSAERLKGVDSTLKIQPAKLEDSAVYLCASSPSRQGNYGYTFGSGTRLTVV.